What follows are 28 T cell receptor beta chains derived from one specimen sequenced in a study of blood T cell repertoires in COVID-19 (dated by TCRdb to 2020 to 2022). Library preparation employed the immunoSEQ multiplex PCR assay. This is the immuneACCESS table as TCRdb keeps it, with only in-frame sequences that have V and J called. A part of the clones is gone; compared with another copy, unresolved V genes explain less than half, and the rest is unexplained. A total of a few hundred thousand clones appear in this sample, roughly 90% of them only once. Approximately 4.3% of the sample is taken by the ten largest. The sample was peripheral blood. These receptors all come from a man aged 55 to 70 who had recovered from COVID-19.

The chain is built from TRBV27 and TRBJ1-1; 9 bases are shared with TRBD1. Trimming removed 5 bases from V and 1 base from J; junction bases left unmatched: 8. CDR1 is MNHEY, CDR2 SMNVEV, per germline (reference sequence). The CDR3 contains 16 residues. The CDR3 here is CASSPQQGAGNTEAFF. The CDR3 DNA follows: TGTGCCAGCAGTCCACAACAGGGGGCCGGGAACACTGAAGCTTTCTTT.

The chain employs TRBV7-8 and TRBJ1-4; D gene uncertain. The CDR3 sequence is 15 residues long. Germline-derived CDR1 and CDR2 are SGHVS and FQNEAQ. Trimming stripped 5 bases from V and 5 bases from J, with 15 bases between. CDR3 bases: TGTGCCAGCAGCCCACAACTATCGGGGAATGAAAAACTGTTTTTT. As protein: CASSPQLSGNEKLFF. The whole variable domain, filled in from reference TRBV7-8 and TRBJ1-4, reads GAGVSQSPRYKVAKRGQDVALRCDPISGHVSLFWYQQALGQGPEFLTYFQNEAQLDKSGLPSDRFFAERPEGSVSTLKIQRTQQEDSAVYLCASSPQLSGNEKLFFGSGTQLSVL.

This chain's CDR3 is CASSLLEGASNQPQHF. The DNA of the CDR3 is TGTGCCAGCAGTTTATTGGAGGGGGCAAGCAATCAGCCCCAGCATTTT. The genes are TRBV28 and TRBJ1-5, with 7 positions matching TRBD1. The CDR3 spans 16 residues. V shed 1 base and J 1 base; nucleotides not matched to a gene: 4. Looked up from germline, CDR1 is MDHEN and CDR2 is SYDVKM.

This clone has more than one count but fewer than ten. J is TRBJ1-6 and V is TRBV9, with 11 nucleotides matching TRBD1. CDR1 and CDR2 from the germline V gene are SGDLS and YYNGEE. Trimming at V came to 2 bases and at J to 8 bases, leaving 3 bases not matched to a gene. The CDR3 extends over 15 amino acids. CDR3 loop: CASSVGQGGDSPLHF. As DNA, the CDR3 is TGTGCCAGCAGCGTGGGACAGGGGGGAGATTCACCCCTCCACTTT.

This chain joins TRBV7-9 and TRBJ1-2; D is unclear. The CDR3 consists of 16 residues. The ends were cut back, 0 bases at V and 4 bases at J, with 15 bases in the middle. Germline V lookup: CDR1 SEHNR, CDR2 FQNEAQ (reference sequence). The CDR3 DNA reads TGTGCCAGCAGCTTAGCGGGCCACGAAGCCTCCTATGGCTACACCTTC. Protein sequence: CASSLAGHEASYGYTF.

The chain recombines TRBV5-1 with TRBJ2-6, with D perhaps TRBD1 (6 bases). Germline CDR1 reads SGHRS; CDR2 reads YFSETQ. This CDR3 is built from 18 residues. V lost 4 bases, J lost 0 bases, and 17 bases lay in between. DNA of the CDR3: TGCGCCAGCAGCCCCCAAGTGAAAGGGGGCTCTGGGGCCAACGTCCTGACTTTC. It is translated as CASSPQVKGGSGANVLTF.

This clone appeared a single time. The chain joins TRBV5-1 to TRBJ2-3; 11 nucleotides agree with TRBD2. Losses at the gene ends were 2 bases for V and 1 base for J; bases not matched to a gene: 3. Per germline, CDR1 SGHRS and CDR2 YFSETQ. This CDR3 is built from 16 residues. The CDR3 DNA is TGCGCCAGCAGCTTATCACTAGCGGGGGGCACAGATACGCAGTATTTT. Its translation: CASSLSLAGGTDTQYF. The complete variable domain, with remaining parts taken from reference TRBV5-1 and TRBJ2-3, reads KAGVTQTPRYLIKTRGQQVTLSCSPISGHRSVSWYQQTPGQGLQFLFEYFSETQRNKGNFPGRFSGRQFSNSRSEMNVSTLELGDSALYLCASSLSLAGGTDTQYFGPGTRLTVL.

The J gene is TRBJ2-7, the V gene TRBV7-3; D perhaps matches TRBD2 (5 bases). In germline, CDR1 is SGHTA, CDR2 FQGTGA. CDR3 length: 21 amino acids. The ends were cut back, 2 bases at V and 2 bases at J, with 31 bases in the middle. CDR3 protein: CASSLEYRLFPDSWGAYEQYF. DNA for the CDR3: TGTGCCAGCAGCTTAGAGTACAGACTGTTTCCCGATTCCTGGGGAGCCTACGAGCAGTACTTC.

The chain couples TRBV5-1 to TRBJ1-1; 7 bases are shared with TRBD1. CDR3 size: 13 residues. J was trimmed by 8 bases and V by 0 bases; bases with no gene match: 4. The germline V gene encodes CDR1 SGHRS and CDR2 YFSETQ. CDR3 sequence: CASSLVQGNEAFF. As DNA, the CDR3 is TGCGCCAGCAGCTTGGTACAGGGGAACGAAGCTTTCTTT.

The chain links TRBV27 to TRBJ2-3; 7 bases map to TRBD2. CDR1 MNHEY and CDR2 SMNVEV come from the germline V gene (reference sequence). V was pared by 6 bases and J by 6 bases, with 12 bases of the junction left unmatched. This CDR3 comprises 15 residues. CDR3 residues: CASRAGLGGWDTQYF. The CDR3 DNA reads TGTGCCAGCAGAGCCGGCTTGGGGGGGTGGGATACGCAGTATTTT.

This chain joins TRBV4-1 and TRBJ1-5; possible D gene TRBD1, 5 bases. CDR1 and CDR2 (germline): MGHRA, YSYEKL. Trimming cost V 1 base and J 4 bases, with 14 bases left between them. This CDR3 is 16 amino acids long. CDR3 nucleotides: TGCGCCAGCAGCCAAGGGTTTACGGGGGTTAATCAGCCCCAGCATTTT. Its translation is CASSQGFTGVNQPQHF.

CDR3 nucleotide sequence: TGTGCCAGCAGCTTAGAAGGGGACAGGGCCGCTAACTATGGCTACACCTTC. Its protein is CASSLEGDRAANYGYTF. This chain joins TRBV7-2 and TRBJ1-2; 9 bases match TRBD1. The CDR3 runs 17 residues. CDR1 and CDR2 from the germline V gene are SGHTA and FQGNSA. The V and J ends lost 1 base and 0 bases, in that order; junction bases with no gene match: 6. Together with reference TRBV7-2 and TRBJ1-2, the CDR3 gives the full variable domain: GAGVSQSPSNKVTEKGKDVELRCDPISGHTALYWYRQSLGQGLEFLIYFQGNSAPDKSGLPSDRFSAERTGGSVSTLTIQRTQQEDSAVYLCASSLEGDRAANYGYTFGSGTRLTVV.

This chain joins TRBV6-6 and TRBJ2-5; possibly TRBD2 for D (6 bases). The CDR3 runs 13 residues. The germline CDR1 and CDR2 sequences are MNHNY and SVGAGI (reference sequence). With 2 bases removed from V and 7 bases from J, the gap between germline ends came to 11 bases. The CDR3 spells CASSYAGPGTQYF. The CDR3 DNA is TGTGCCAGCAGTTACGCGGGGCCTGGGACCCAGTACTTC.

V gene TRBV7-3 combines with J gene TRBJ2-7; D ambiguous. CDR1 SGHTA and CDR2 FQGTGA come from the germline V gene. V was shortened by 1 base and J by 5 bases, with 12 bases between the two germline ends. This CDR3 has 14 amino acids. Here the CDR3 DNA reads TGTGCCAGCAGCTTAAGGTCAGGCCTTGACGAGCAGTACTTC. It codes for CASSLRSGLDEQYF.

This clone was seen a handful of times. The chain is built from TRBV24-1 and TRBJ2-1; 9 nucleotides line up with TRBD2. The CDR3 is 15 residues long. CDR1 is KGHDR, CDR2 SFDVKD, per germline. Trimming removed 7 bases from V and 5 bases from J; junction bases left unmatched: 8. The CDR3 reads CATSWSGGLNNEQFF. CDR3 in DNA: TGTGCCACCAGCTGGAGCGGGGGGCTTAACAATGAGCAGTTCTTC.

The rearrangement joins TRBV7-9 to TRBJ2-7; TRBD2 aligns across 13 bases. From germline, CDR1 is SEHNR and CDR2 FQNEAQ (reference sequence). The CDR3 has 16 amino acids. V lost 6 bases to trimming and J lost 3 bases; unmatched junction nucleotides: 8. The CDR3 sequence is CASRRLAGGRIYEQYF. CDR3 bases: TGTGCCAGCAGGAGACTAGCGGGGGGACGAATCTACGAGCAGTACTTC. Full variable domain (outside the CDR3, taken from reference TRBV7-9 and TRBJ2-7): DTGVSQNPRHKITKRGQNVTFRCDPISEHNRLYWYRQTLGQGPEFLTYFQNEAQLEKSRLLSDRFSAERPKGSFSTLEIQRTEQGDSAMYLCASRRLAGGRIYEQYFGPGTRLTVT.

The genes are TRBV5-1 and TRBJ2-1, with 8 bases that match TRBD1. The V segment lost 4 bases and the J segment 1 base; nucleotides outside the gene matches: 7. Germline loops: CDR1 SGHRS, CDR2 YFSETQ. There are 16 residues in the CDR3. CDR3 sequence reads: CASSPGQGRSYNEQFF. In DNA form, the CDR3 reads TGCGCCAGCAGCCCCGGACAGGGAAGGTCCTACAATGAGCAGTTCTTC.

The chain employs TRBV19 and TRBJ2-5; 11 bases fit TRBD1. The CDR3 covers 14 residues. Losses at the gene ends were 9 bases for V and 2 bases for J; bases not matched to a gene: 5. The germline V gene encodes CDR1 LNHDA and CDR2 SQIVND (reference sequence). CDR3 bases: TGTGCCAGCACTCGGGACAGGGGGCAAGAGACCCAGTACTTC. Its protein product is CASTRDRGQETQYF.

This clone was seen a few times. The chain is built from TRBV19 and TRBJ1-1; D gene unclear. With 6 bases removed from V and 0 bases from J, the gap between germline ends came to 11 bases. Germline V lookup: CDR1 LNHDA, CDR2 SQIVND (reference sequence). This CDR3 has 14 residues. CDR3 nucleotides: TGTGCCAGTAGCAACCGCGTCATGAACACTGAAGCTTTCTTT. Residues: CASSNRVMNTEAFF.

As regards this clone: Additional DNA sequences in this sample encode the identical CDR3. The chain employs TRBV6-5 and TRBJ1-2; 9 nucleotides agree with TRBD1. The CDR3 runs to 14 residues. V was clipped by 2 bases and J by 8 bases; unmatched bases: 6. The germline V gene has CDR1 MNHEY and CDR2 SVGAGI. Written as DNA, the CDR3 is TGTGCCAGCAGTTACACGGGACAGGGAAACGGCTACACCTTC. This encodes CASSYTGQGNGYTF.

This clone is a singleton in its sample. V gene TRBV18 combines with J gene TRBJ2-5, with D hard to call. Trimming took 3 bases from V and 2 from J, leaving 10 bases between them. The CDR3 contains 14 residues. Germline values: CDR1 KGHSH, CDR2 LQKENI. In DNA form, the CDR3 reads TGTGCCAGCTCACCGGTTGACTTTCAAGAGACCCAGTACTTC. It yields the protein CASSPVDFQETQYF.

The J gene is TRBJ1-1, the V gene TRBV19, with 9 bases fitting TRBD1. Per the germline V gene, CDR1 is LNHDA and CDR2 is SQIVND (reference sequence). Trimming removed 10 bases from V and 6 bases from J; junction bases left unmatched: 3. The length of the CDR3 is 11 residues. The CDR3 DNA is TGTGCCACGGGACAGGGCTCTGAAGCTTTCTTT. It encodes CATGQGSEAFF.

DNA of the CDR3: TGTGCCAGCAACCCGGGACAGGGTCGCTACGAGCAGTACTTC. Translated, it gives CASNPGQGRYEQYF. The gene calls are TRBV2 and TRBJ2-7, with 9 bases identical to TRBD1. The CDR3 has 14 amino acids. Per the germline V gene, CDR1 is SNHLY and CDR2 is FYNNEI. Losses at the gene ends were 7 bases for V and 3 bases for J; bases not matched to a gene: 7.

The chain is built from TRBV5-1 and TRBJ2-5; the D gene is possibly TRBD1 (6 bases). The V and J ends lost 1 base and 3 bases respectively, with 13 bases between them. CDR3 size: 15 residues. The germline V gene has CDR1 SGHRS and CDR2 YFSETQ. DNA of the CDR3: TGCGCCAGCAGCTTGAGGGACAACTCAAAAGAGACCCAGTACTTC. It yields the protein CASSLRDNSKETQYF. Variable domain in full (rest from reference TRBV5-1 and TRBJ2-5): KAGVTQTPRYLIKTRGQQVTLSCSPISGHRSVSWYQQTPGQGLQFLFEYFSETQRNKGNFPGRFSGRQFSNSRSEMNVSTLELGDSALYLCASSLRDNSKETQYFGPGTRLLVL.

The chain recombines TRBV9 with TRBJ2-3; D might be TRBD2 (6 bases). The CDR3 runs to 16 residues. Germline loops: CDR1 SGDLS, CDR2 YYNGEE. Trimming shortened V by 4 bases and J by 4 bases, and 19 bases separated the two germline ends. The chain's CDR3 is CASSIRQKGTPDTQYF. The DNA of the CDR3 is TGTGCCAGCAGCATCAGACAAAAGGGGACTCCAGATACGCAGTATTTT.

This chain links TRBV10-1 with TRBJ2-3; TRBD2 matches at 10 bases. Germline trimming cut 4 bases from V and 1 base from J; bases unmatched to any gene: 8. The CDR3 has 17 amino acids. Germline V gene lookup returns CDR1 WNHNN and CDR2 SYGVQD (reference sequence). CDR3 in amino acids: CASSGRTSGDRTDTQYF. DNA for the CDR3: TGCGCCAGCAGTGGGCGTACTAGCGGGGACCGCACAGATACGCAGTATTTT.

The genes are TRBV11-2 and TRBJ2-3, with no clear D. Germline CDR1 is SGHAT and CDR2 is FQNNGV. This CDR3 spans 13 amino acids. V was clipped by 3 bases and J by 2 bases, with 6 bases between them. The CDR3 nucleotides read TGTGCCAGCAGCTTGGCTCTCACAGATACGCAGTATTTT. This gives the protein CASSLALTDTQYF.

J is TRBJ2-7 and V is TRBV12-3 or TRBV12-4; D remains ambiguous. V gave up 3 bases and J gave up 6 bases, with 6 bases separating them. CDR3 length equals 11 residues. This CDR3 reads CASSFGLEQYF. CDR3 coding DNA: TGTGCCAGCAGTTTCGGTCTCGAGCAGTACTTC.